The 17 T cell receptor beta chains presented below share a single source sample, sequenced in a study of blood T cell repertoires in COVID-19. Some clones are missing from TCRdb's copy, which holds only in-frame ones; the method was immunoSEQ multiplex PCR. The sample consists of 55,000 to 80,000 clones, about 90% of them appearing once. The specimen was peripheral blood. Receptor source: a human donor in a cohort sampled during active COVID-19.

The rearrangement uses TRBV10-1 and TRBJ2-3, with 7 nucleotides matching TRBD2. Germline V CDR1 and CDR2: WNHNN, SYGVQD (reference sequence). The CDR3 consists of 15 residues. The ends lost 2 bases at V and 4 bases at J; junction bases unmatched: 6. CDR3 protein: CASSEASGVADTQYF. CDR3 sequence (DNA): TGCGCCAGCAGTGAGGCGAGCGGGGTAGCAGATACGCAGTATTTT.

The rearrangement links TRBV7-3 to TRBJ2-3; 8 positions match TRBD1. The germline V gene encodes CDR1 SGHTA and CDR2 FQGTGA. The CDR3 contains 16 residues. After removal of 3 bases from V and 2 bases from J, the junction contained 7 bases not matched to a gene. CDR3 residues: CASSFGTGGITDTQYF. CDR3 bases: TGTGCCAGCAGCTTCGGGACAGGCGGTATCACAGATACGCAGTATTTT.

The chain employs TRBV11-2 and TRBJ2-1; 14 bases match TRBD2. The CDR3 contains 16 residues. The germline gives CDR1 SGHAT, CDR2 FQNNGV. Trimming cost V 4 bases and J 7 bases; bases outside gene matches: 6. In DNA, the CDR3 is TGTGCCAGCAGCTCCAGGACTAGCGGGGGGTTTAATGAGCAGTTCTTC. Translation gives CASSSRTSGGFNEQFF. Looking up the rest from reference TRBV11-2 and TRBJ2-1 gives the full variable domain: EAGVAQSPRYKIIEKRQSVAFWCNPISGHATLYWYQQILGQGPKLLIQFQNNGVVDDSQLPKDRFSAERLKGVDSTLKIQPAKLEDSAVYLCASSSRTSGGFNEQFFGPGTRLTVL.

This chain joins TRBV3-1 (or the pseudogene TRBV3-2) and TRBJ1-1, with 7 bases aligning to TRBD1. The V gene end was trimmed by 4 bases and the J gene end by 1 base; junction bases not matched to a gene: 12. Germline V lookup: CDR1 LGHDT, CDR2 YNNKEL (reference sequence). The CDR3 totals 17 residues. CDR3 sequence reads: CASSPRDSSNKNTEAFF. The CDR3 nucleotides read TGTGCCAGCAGCCCCCGGGACAGCTCGAATAAGAACACTGAAGCTTTCTTT.

This clone was counted between two and nine times. The rearrangement links TRBV3-1 (or the pseudogene TRBV3-2) to TRBJ1-3; tentative D call: TRBD1 (5 bases). CDR1 is LGHDT and CDR2 is YNNKEL in the germline V gene (reference sequence). The CDR3 spans 18 residues. V lost 2 bases, J lost 1 base, and 18 bases lay in between. The CDR3 is CASSQRPGLAGSGNTIYF. The DNA for the CDR3 is TGTGCCAGCAGCCAACGACCGGGACTAGCTGGTTCTGGAAACACCATATATTTT.

The chain has TRBV7-5 and TRBJ2-3; no DNA check was done on the table's D call, TRBD1. TRBV7-5 is labeled a pseudogene. There are 12 residues in the CDR3. The CDR3 here is CVRSWATDTQYF. The CDR3 DNA is TGTGTCAGAAGCTGGGCTACAGATACGCAGTATTTT.

The genes are TRBV4-1 and TRBJ1-5, with no clear D. Germline CDR1 is MGHRA and CDR2 is YSYEKL. The CDR3 is 14 amino acids. The V and J ends lost 0 bases and 4 bases respectively, with 7 bases between them. CDR3 protein: CASSQDLVNQPQHF. The CDR3 DNA is TGCGCCAGCAGCCAAGATTTAGTAAATCAGCCCCAGCATTTT.

This clone was recorded only once. The chain couples TRBV5-1 to TRBJ1-1; the D gene is possibly TRBD1 (5 bases). Germline V gives CDR1 SGHRS, CDR2 YFSETQ. The V gene lost 0 bases and the J gene lost 4 bases, with 13 bases spanning the gap. This CDR3 contains 15 residues. The CDR3 DNA follows: TGCGCCAGCAGCTTGGATATATCGGGGGGCACTGAAGCTTTCTTT. Its protein product is CASSLDISGGTEAFF.

The rearrangement joins TRBV7-2 to TRBJ2-7; no clear D gene. This CDR3 region has 15 residues. V lost 1 base and J lost 1, with 11 bases in between. Germline V gene lookup returns CDR1 SGHTA and CDR2 FQGNSA. This chain's CDR3 is CASSLGSGPSYEQYF. The CDR3 nucleotides are TGTGCCAGCAGCTTAGGTTCGGGTCCTTCCTACGAGCAGTACTTC.

CDR3 region: CASSKVGTGGNEQFF. The CDR3 coding sequence is TGTGCCAGCAGCAAAGTAGGGACAGGGGGCAATGAGCAGTTCTTC. The V and J genes are TRBV21-1 and TRBJ2-1; TRBD1, the D gene given by the table, was not confirmed from the DNA. TRBV21-1 is described as a pseudogene. The CDR3 consists of 15 residues.

The chain combines TRBV6-5 with TRBJ1-2; maybe TRBD1 (6 bases). The CDR3 is 13 amino acids. V was pared by 10 bases and J by 0 bases, with 12 bases between. Germline assignment: CDR1 MNHEY and CDR2 SVGAGI. CDR3 protein: CATLDRTNYGYTF. The CDR3 DNA reads TGTGCCACCTTGGACAGAACTAACTATGGCTACACCTTC.

The chain employs TRBV7-6 and TRBJ2-5, with 15 bases that match TRBD2. CDR3 size: 19 residues. Germline values: CDR1 SGHVS, CDR2 FNYEAQ. V lost 3 bases and J lost 1; bases outside the gene matches: 9. The CDR3 region is CASSLGLPGLAGGQETQYF. The CDR3 nucleotides read TGTGCCAGCAGCTTGGGATTACCGGGACTAGCGGGGGGCCAAGAGACCCAGTACTTC. Full variable domain (remainder filled in from reference TRBV7-6 and TRBJ2-5): GAGVSQSPRYKVTKRGQDVALRCDPISGHVSLYWYRQALGQGPEFLTYFNYEAQQDKSGLPNDRFSAERPEGSISTLTIQRTEQRDSAMYRCASSLGLPGLAGGQETQYFGPGTRLLVL.

The rearrangement joins TRBV6-5 to TRBJ1-3; D gene uncertain. V was cut by 2 bases and J by 2 bases, with 13 bases left in between. Germline assignment: CDR1 MNHEY and CDR2 SVGAGI. CDR3 length: 16 residues. As DNA, the CDR3 is TGTGCCAGCAGTTACAGTTTAAGCTTACCTGGAAACACCATATATTTT. The encoded protein is CASSYSLSLPGNTIYF.

J is TRBJ2-6 and V is TRBV3-1 (or the pseudogene TRBV3-2); D is unclear. Trimming cost V 3 bases and J 2 bases, with 11 bases left between them. The CDR3 spans 16 residues. In germline, CDR1 is LGHDT, CDR2 YNNKEL (reference sequence). The CDR3 is CASSHQATPGANVLTF. CDR3 bases: TGTGCCAGCAGCCATCAGGCGACCCCTGGGGCCAACGTCCTGACTTTC.

The V gene is TRBV11-2, the J gene TRBJ1-2, with TRBD1 identical over 9 bases. Germline V CDR1 and CDR2: SGHAT, FQNNGV. V dropped 5 bases and J dropped 2; count of bases not matched to a gene: 3. The CDR3 contains 14 residues. The CDR3, as DNA: TGTGCCAGCAGCAAGGGACAGGGCAACTATGGCTACACCTTC. Encoded protein: CASSKGQGNYGYTF.

This chain uses TRBV30 with TRBJ2-7; tentatively, D is TRBD1 (5 bases). Trimming stripped 3 bases from V and 2 bases from J, with 14 bases between. The CDR3 has 14 residues. Per germline, CDR1 GTSNPN and CDR2 SVGIG (reference sequence). The CDR3 DNA sequence: TGTGCCTGGAGCCCGTCAGGGAACGCCTACGAGCAGTACTTC. It codes for CAWSPSGNAYEQYF.

This clone was detected a few times. The chain carries TRBV7-9 and TRBJ1-5, with 7 positions matching TRBD1. Germline CDR1 SEHNR, CDR2 FQNEAQ (reference sequence). The V segment lost 2 bases and the J segment 5 bases; nucleotides outside the gene matches: 6. This CDR3 has 15 residues. CDR3 DNA sequence: TGTGCCAGCAGCTTATACGGGACAGATGATCAGCCCCAGCATTTT. Protein sequence: CASSLYGTDDQPQHF.